One and the same sample provided the 14 T cell receptor beta chains below, sequenced in a study of shared clonotypes between healthy human individuals. Naive CD8 cells were CD45RO-negative, positively selected for CCR7, excluding terminally differentiated effector memory CD45RA+ cells. Profiling relied on immunoSEQ multiplex PCR, and the TCRdb table lists in-frame clones only, not all of them. The repertoire holds over 800,000 clones, with 92% as singletons. The sample comprised naive CD8+ T cells sorted from blood. The receptors originated from a man younger than 40 in good health.

The chain combines TRBV6-1 with TRBJ1-4; 8 bases line up with TRBD1. CDR3 size: 14 residues. The ends lost 7 bases at V and 8 bases at J; junction bases unmatched: 9. CDR1 MNHNS and CDR2 SASEGT come from the germline V gene. This chain's CDR3 is CASKGQGLGEKLFF. CDR3 DNA sequence: TGTGCCAGCAAAGGACAGGGCCTCGGCGAAAAACTGTTTTTT.

The genes are TRBV15 and TRBJ2-1; tentatively, D is TRBD2 (7 bases). CDR3 length: 14 residues. Trimming took 8 bases from V and 5 from J, leaving 16 bases between them. The germline CDR1 and CDR2 sequences are LNHNV and YYDKDF (reference sequence). The CDR3 region is CATHRGEGNNEQFF. CDR3 DNA: TGTGCCACCCATAGGGGGGAGGGGAACAATGAGCAGTTCTTC.

The chain couples TRBV28 to TRBJ1-2, with 8 bases fitting TRBD1. The CDR3 spans 15 residues. From germline, CDR1 is MDHEN and CDR2 SYDVKM. V shed 3 bases and J 2 bases; nucleotides not matched to a gene: 5. CDR3 loop: CASSFGQGANYGYTF. DNA for the CDR3: TGTGCCAGCAGTTTCGGGCAGGGGGCGAACTATGGCTACACCTTC.

The chain recombines TRBV19 with TRBJ2-7; 7 nucleotides match TRBD1. The V gene's germline CDR1 is LNHDA and CDR2 SQIVND (reference sequence). This CDR3 comprises 15 residues. The V segment lost 3 bases and the J segment 4 bases; nucleotides outside the gene matches: 9. CDR3 loop: CASSISRDSYYEQYF. As DNA, the CDR3 is TGTGCCAGTAGTATCAGCCGGGACAGCTATTACGAGCAGTACTTC.

This rearrangement joins TRBV15 to TRBJ2-5; D is unclear. V lost 3 bases and J lost 6, with 17 bases in between. The CDR3 contains 15 residues. Germline loops: CDR1 LNHNV, CDR2 YYDKDF (reference sequence). CDR3 amino acids: CATSSDGISPKTQYF. In nucleotides, the CDR3 is TGTGCCACCAGCAGTGATGGGATCTCCCCAAAGACCCAGTACTTC.

The genes are TRBV19 and TRBJ2-7, with 9 bases fitting TRBD1. The junction had 6 bases not matched to a gene; V was cut back by 5 bases and J by 1 base. This CDR3 region has 15 residues. Germline V gene sequence: CDR1 LNHDA, CDR2 SQIVND (reference sequence). The CDR3 loop is CASSLLGTGSYEQYF. The DNA of the CDR3 is TGTGCCAGTAGTCTCCTGGGGACAGGGTCCTACGAGCAGTACTTC.

The chain employs TRBV9 and TRBJ1-1; D is perhaps TRBD1 (5 bases). Germline CDR1 is SGDLS and CDR2 is YYNGEE. The V and J ends lost 4 bases and 5 bases respectively, with 18 bases between them. CDR3 length equals 15 residues. CDR3 protein: CASSPYPGEGTEAFF. As DNA, the CDR3 is TGTGCCAGCAGCCCCTATCCGGGGGAGGGGACTGAAGCTTTCTTT. Full variable domain (rest looked up from reference TRBV9 and TRBJ1-1): DSGVTQTPKHLITATGQRVTLRCSPRSGDLSVYWYQQSLDQGLQFLIQYYNGEERAKGNILERFSAQQFPDLHSELNLSSLELGDSALYFCASSPYPGEGTEAFFGQGTRLTVV.

This chain links TRBV5-4 with TRBJ2-2; D perhaps matches TRBD1 (7 bases). With 0 bases removed from V and 2 bases from J, the gap between germline ends came to 11 bases. The CDR3 extends over 16 amino acids. Germline V gives CDR1 SGHNT, CDR2 YYREEE (reference sequence). CDR3 region: CASSLDQGGNTGELFF. The CDR3 DNA sequence: TGTGCCAGCAGCTTGGACCAGGGGGGAAACACCGGGGAGCTGTTTTTT.

This rearrangement joins TRBV7-9 to TRBJ2-5, with D tentatively TRBD1 or TRBD2 (5 bases each). The germline V gene encodes CDR1 SEHNR and CDR2 FQNEAQ (reference sequence). Between the trimmed V and J ends, which lost 5 bases and 10 bases, there was a span of 11 bases. The CDR3 runs to 11 residues. The CDR3 reads CASSPLGDQYF. The CDR3 region has the DNA TGTGCCAGCAGCCCCTTGGGGGACCAGTACTTC.

V gene TRBV6-5 combines with J gene TRBJ2-2; no clear D. CDR3 length: 15 amino acids. The germline V and J ends were trimmed by 5 bases and 5 bases, with 15 bases remaining between them. The germline CDR1 and CDR2 sequences are MNHEY and SVGAGI. Written as DNA, the CDR3 is TGTGCCAGCAGTCCAGGTGTCGCCGGAACCGGGGAGCTGTTTTTT. Amino acid sequence: CASSPGVAGTGELFF.

This chain joins TRBV7-9 and TRBJ2-1, with a weak D call TRBD2 (6 bases). Germline CDR1 and CDR2: SEHNR and FQNEAQ (reference sequence). The germline V and J ends were trimmed by 1 base and 9 bases, with 19 bases remaining between them. This CDR3 contains 16 residues. The CDR3 protein is CASSLVESGGSAEQFF. In DNA form, the CDR3 reads TGTGCCAGCAGCTTAGTGGAGTCAGGAGGGAGCGCTGAGCAGTTCTTC.

This chain links TRBV27 with TRBJ1-5; no definite D call. This CDR3 spans 15 amino acids. The V gene lost 0 bases and the J gene lost 6 bases, with 12 bases spanning the gap. Germline-derived CDR1 and CDR2 are MNHEY and SMNVEV (reference sequence). Here the CDR3 reads CASSLSNSRSQPQHF. The CDR3 DNA reads as TGTGCCAGCAGTTTATCGAACAGTCGGAGTCAGCCCCAGCATTTT.

Sample share makes this clone medium-sized. DNA of the CDR3: TGTGCCAGCAGCGCAACGGGACTAGCGGGTGACAATGAGCAGTTCTTC. Its protein product is CASSATGLAGDNEQFF. The chain couples TRBV7-9 to TRBJ2-1; TRBD2 matches 12 bases. Germline V gives CDR1 SEHNR, CDR2 FQNEAQ (reference sequence). CDR3 length equals 16 residues. V trimming: 5 bases; J trimming: 5 bases; junction bases outside the gene matches: 7.

The J gene is TRBJ2-7, the V gene TRBV28; D is perhaps TRBD2 (5 bases). V was pared by 5 bases and J by 0 bases, with 20 bases between. There are 17 residues in the CDR3. Per the germline V gene, CDR1 is MDHEN and CDR2 is SYDVKM. The CDR3 loop is CASSGLGSGKYSYEQYF. The CDR3 DNA is TGTGCCAGCAGTGGATTGGGAAGCGGAAAATACTCCTACGAGCAGTACTTC.